The clone carrying this TCR beta chain showed up many times. The antigen is undetermined. This sample is part of a study of read filtering for tumor transcriptome and immune sequencing. Study-level information: Transcriptome libraries were built from DNase-treated RNA.

General observations from the study: RNA-seq captured clonotypes less deeply and reliably than IR-seq.

The CDR3 length is 15 residues. V shed 3 bases, J shed 0 bases, and the junction held 5 bases outside the gene matches. CDR1 is MGHRA and CDR2 is YSYEKL in the germline V gene. From around 440 ng of RNA, a library with molecular barcoded alpha/delta and beta/gamma adaptors was made. TCRdb reprocessed the reads via MiXCR and lists one record per CDR3 protein. Here the sample spans about 86,000 distinct CDR3 sequences, 9% to 15% being singletons. V and J are TRBV4-1 and TRBJ2-7; 7 nucleotides align to TRBD1. Sequenced material: a population of CD138-negative cells sorted from bone marrow. The TCR sequence derives from a donor aged 40 or older with multiple myeloma. Here the CDR3 reads CASSHDRDRSYEQYF. In nucleotides, the CDR3 is TGCGCCAGCAGCCATGACAGGGATCGCTCCTACGAGCAGTACTTC.